What follows describes a single TCR beta chain. The antigen is not known. These data belong to a study of OX40 agonist ivuxolimab in advanced cancers. Study as a whole: Of mixed ages from about 23 to 90 and averaging 60 years, the group was roughly 83% male. Whole-study findings and limits: Those patients achieving a partial response at 0.1-3.0 mg/kg showed among the lowest clonal expansion. Clonal expansion by week 6 occurred in CD4+ and CD8+ blood T cells (at 0.1 to 3.0 mg/kg).

From germline, CDR1 is MNHEY and CDR2 SVGAGI. The CDR3 is 14 residues long. Only in-frame clones appear in the TCRdb table, and some are missing; sequencing was by immunoSEQ multiplex PCR. This sample has about 58,000 clones, with about 82% found just once. This clonotype originated in an adult with an advanced solid tumor such as melanoma, head and neck, liver or kidney cancer. Sequencing used CD4+ or CD8+ T cells sorted from blood, obtained in a trial of the OX40 agonist ivuxolimab. The J gene is TRBJ2-5, the V gene TRBV6-5, with D possibly TRBD1 on 6 matching bases. The assigned J gene may be wrong: the sequence end matches TRBJ2-7 better. CDR3 sequence reads: CASSYSTRGYEQYF. CDR3 coding DNA: TGTGCCAGCAGTTACTCGACCAGGGGATACGAGCAGTACTTC.